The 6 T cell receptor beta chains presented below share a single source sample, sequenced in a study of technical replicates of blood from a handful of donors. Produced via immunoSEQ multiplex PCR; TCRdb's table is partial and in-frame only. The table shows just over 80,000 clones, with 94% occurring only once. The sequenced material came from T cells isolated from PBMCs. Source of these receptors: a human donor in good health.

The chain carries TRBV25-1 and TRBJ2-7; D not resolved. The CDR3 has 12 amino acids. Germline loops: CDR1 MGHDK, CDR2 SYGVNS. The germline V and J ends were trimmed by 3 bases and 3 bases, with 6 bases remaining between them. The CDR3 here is CASSESDYEQYF. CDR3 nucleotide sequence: TGTGCCAGCAGTGAGTCAGACTACGAGCAGTACTTC.

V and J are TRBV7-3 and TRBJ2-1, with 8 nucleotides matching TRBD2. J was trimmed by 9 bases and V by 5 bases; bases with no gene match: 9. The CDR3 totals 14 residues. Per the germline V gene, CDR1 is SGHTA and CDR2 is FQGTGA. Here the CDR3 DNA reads TGTGCCAGCAGCATGACGGGAGGGCAGTCTGAGCAGTTCTTC. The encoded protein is CASSMTGGQSEQFF.

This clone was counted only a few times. The CDR3 sequence is CASSLNRDTEAFF. The CDR3 DNA reads TGTGCCAGCAGCTTAAACAGGGACACTGAAGCTTTCTTT. The chain recombines TRBV7-3 with TRBJ1-1; TRBD1 is a possible D gene (6 bases). Germline loops: CDR1 SGHTA, CDR2 FQGTGA. The V end lost 1 base, the J end lost 3 bases, and 6 bases lay between the germline ends. The CDR3 is made up of 13 amino acids.

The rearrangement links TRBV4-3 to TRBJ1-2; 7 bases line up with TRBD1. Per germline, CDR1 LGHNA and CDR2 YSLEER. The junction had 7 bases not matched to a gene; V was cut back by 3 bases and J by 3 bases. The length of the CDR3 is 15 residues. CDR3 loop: CASSHGQGGYYGYTF. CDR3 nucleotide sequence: TGCGCCAGCAGCCATGGGCAGGGGGGATACTATGGCTACACCTTC.

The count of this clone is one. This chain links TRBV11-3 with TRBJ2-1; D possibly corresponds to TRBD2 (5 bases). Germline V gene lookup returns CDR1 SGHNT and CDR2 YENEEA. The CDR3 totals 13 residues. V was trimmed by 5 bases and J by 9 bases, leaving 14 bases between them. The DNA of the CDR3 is TGTGCCAGCAGCAGGACGGTTGGAGGTGAGCAGTTCTTC. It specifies CASSRTVGGEQFF.

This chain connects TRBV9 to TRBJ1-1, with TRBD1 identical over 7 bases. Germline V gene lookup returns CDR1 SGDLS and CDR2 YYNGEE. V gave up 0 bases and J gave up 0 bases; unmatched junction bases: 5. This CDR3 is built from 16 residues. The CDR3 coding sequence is TGTGCCAGCAGCGTAGAAGGGGGCATGCTGAACACTGAAGCTTTCTTT. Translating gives CASSVEGGMLNTEAFF.